Reported below is one TCR beta chain. The data were taken from a study of T cell changes during pregnancy in multiple sclerosis. The germline V and J ends were trimmed by 2 bases and 6 bases, with 6 bases remaining between them. Germline CDR1 is MGHRA and CDR2 is YSYEKL. CDR3 size: 12 residues. The assay was immunoSEQ multiplex PCR, and TCRdb's table has in-frame clones only and misses some. The data hold roughly 51,000 clones, with approximately 90% observed a single time. V gene TRBV4-1 combines with J gene TRBJ2-3, with D possibly being TRBD1 (5 bases). Sequenced material: CD4+ T cells from peripheral blood mononuclear cells, taken after pregnancy. This receptor was obtained from a female donor in good health, enrolled as a control in a pregnancy study. The CDR3 protein is CASSQQGDTQYF. The CDR3 DNA reads TGCGCCAGCAGCCAACAGGGCGATACGCAGTATTTT.